This record covers a single T cell receptor beta chain. The CDR3 has 15 residues. The V end lost 1 base, the J end lost 0 bases, and 8 bases lay between the germline ends. The germline V gene encodes CDR1 SGDLS and CDR2 YYNGEE. The entry originates in a study of blood T cell repertoires in COVID-19. Study context: Nucleic acid was either cDNA or gDNA, and it came from T cells, B-cell-depleted T cells, or PBMCs.

TCRdb's copy holds only in-frame clones and misses some; the assay was immunoSEQ multiplex PCR. Of roughly 200,000 clones in the sample, 70% to 90% were seen once. Sequencing was carried out using PBMCs or T cells enriched from blood (not recorded which). This clonotype was obtained from a man aged 25 to 45 who had recovered from COVID-19. The V call is TRBV9, the J call TRBJ2-1, with TRBD2 as a possible D gene (6 bases). The CDR3 is CASSVSGDSYNEQFF. The DNA of the CDR3 is TGTGCCAGCAGCGTATCGGGGGACTCCTACAATGAGCAGTTCTTC.